This T cell receptor (beta chain) originates from a study of blood T cell repertoires in COVID-19. About the study: The United States, Italy and Spain were the sources of the acute and convalescent COVID-19 samples. PBMCs, B-cell-depleted T cells, or T cells were the source of the cDNA or gDNA that made up the material.

Original handling: It was from reference gene primer amplification that nucleated cell counts were estimated. The repertoire was sequenced with immunoSEQ multiplex PCR; TCRdb's copy has only in-frame clones and lacks some. That table supplies the V and J calls and clone size; D and trimming were determined from the DNA. The data hold 300,000 or so clones, with 80% to 90% observed a single time. There are 12 residues in the CDR3. Per germline, CDR1 MNHEY and CDR2 SVGEGT. Points on this clone: Its ends do not fully match the called genes, so a read error is possible.

The rearrangement links TRBV6-2 or TRBV6-3 to TRBJ2-3; 7 positions match TRBD2. This receptor was obtained from a woman aged 50 to 60 who had recovered from COVID-19. Sequenced material: peripheral blood. The CDR3 DNA sequence: TGTGCCAGCAGTCACTTAGCGGGCGTAGCCCATTTT. The encoded protein is CASSHLAGVAHF.